Following are 15 T cell receptor beta chains from one sample sequenced in a study of T cells expressing NK-cell markers. TCRdb re-called the 5' RACE reads and shows each CDR3 protein once, DNA omitted. In total, the table holds about 150,000 distinct CDR3 sequences. The sample taken for sequencing was blood T cells: a sorted CD56 or NKG2C T cell subset, CD4+ or CD8+ T cells, or bulk PBMC T cells (not recorded which). All receptors derive from a woman in her fifties or sixties in good health.

The chain links TRBV28 to TRBJ2-1; TCRdb's D call of TRBD2 is untestable without DNA. This CDR3 region has 15 residues. The V gene's germline CDR1 is MDHEN and CDR2 SYDVKM. CDR3 in amino acids: CASSQGLPSYNEQFF.

This chain uses TRBV7-6 with TRBJ2-1; TCRdb calls TRBD2, which cannot be checked without DNA. The CDR3 is 15 residues long. The germline gives CDR1 SGHVS, CDR2 FNYEAQ. CDR3 protein: CASSPGTSQDNEQFF.

V usage is TRBV7-9 and J usage is TRBJ1-2; TCRdb designates TRBD1, a call that cannot be tested without DNA. This CDR3 spans 14 amino acids. Germline V gene sequence: CDR1 SEHNR, CDR2 FQNEAQ (reference sequence). The CDR3: CASSQMGGNYGYTF.

The V call is TRBV28, the J call TRBJ2-3; lacking DNA, the TRBD1 call made by TCRdb goes unchecked. The CDR3 runs 18 residues. CDR1 and CDR2 from the germline V gene are MDHEN and SYDVKM. The CDR3 loop reads CASSLGLGDSFTTDTQYF.

This chain joins TRBV12-3 or TRBV12-4 and TRBJ2-7; the TCRdb call, TRBD2, lacks DNA for checking. This CDR3 contains 17 residues. CDR3 residues: CASSLGGTSGFTYEQYF.

This rearrangement joins TRBV12-5 to TRBJ2-3; with no DNA, the TCRdb D assignment of TRBD1 cannot be verified. Germline CDR1 LGHNT, CDR2 FRNRAP. CDR3 length equals 15 residues. The CDR3 sequence: CASGLGPVSTDTQYF.

The chain uses TRBV15 and TRBJ2-3; TCRdb proposes TRBD2, but this gene call is untestable without DNA. The CDR3 loop spans 12 amino acids. CDR1 LNHNV and CDR2 YYDKDF come from the germline V gene (reference sequence). CDR3 loop: CATGLAWDTQYF.

J is TRBJ2-7 and V is TRBV7-9. The CDR3 is 12 residues long. The germline V gene encodes CDR1 SEHNR and CDR2 FQNEAQ (reference sequence). The CDR3 here is CASSLWDEGQYF.

CDR3 sequence: CSARDGDRALGYTF. The chain has TRBV20-1 and TRBJ1-2; TCRdb's D call of TRBD1 is untestable without DNA. CDR1 is DFQATT and CDR2 is SNEGSKA in the germline V gene (reference sequence). The CDR3 totals 14 residues.

The chain uses TRBV11-3 and TRBJ2-7; the TRBD2 assignment by TCRdb is unverifiable without DNA. The germline gives CDR1 SGHNT, CDR2 YENEEA. This CDR3 is 12 amino acids long. This chain's CDR3 is CASSQRTYEQYF.

The chain carries TRBV10-3 and TRBJ2-3; the D gene TCRdb calls, TRBD2, cannot be checked with no DNA. CDR3 size: 13 residues. Germline V lookup: CDR1 ENHRY, CDR2 SYGVKD. The CDR3 sequence: CAITPGLSDTQYF.

The V gene is TRBV11-2, the J gene TRBJ2-1; the D call of TRBD2 rests on TCRdb alone, since no DNA is present to check it. The CDR3 extends over 17 amino acids. Germline V gene data show CDR1 as SGHAT and CDR2 as FQNNGV. The CDR3 spells CASSPAPPGLAYNEQFF.

The chain has TRBV27 and TRBJ2-3; the D gene TCRdb calls, TRBD1, cannot be checked with no DNA. Germline-derived CDR1 and CDR2 are MNHEY and SMNVEV (reference sequence). This CDR3 region has 14 residues. CDR3 sequence: CASNRGASTDTQYF.

The V and J genes are TRBV10-3 and TRBJ2-2; no DNA is available, so the TRBD1 call from TCRdb remains unchecked. CDR1 is ENHRY, CDR2 SYGVKD, per germline. CDR3 length: 16 residues. CDR3: CAISGERGPDTGELFF.

The rearrangement uses TRBV7-2 and TRBJ1-5; TCRdb picks TRBD1, but there is no DNA to check that call. The length of the CDR3 is 14 residues. Germline values: CDR1 SGHTA, CDR2 FQGNSA. This CDR3 reads CASSLERDHQPQHF.